This TCR beta chain originates from a study of CD8 T cells in ankylosing spondylitis. The study's findings and limits: Those disease-linked clones were CD8+; they were also relatively rare in peripheral blood.

This clonotype was detected many times. The antigen is not known. One entry per CDR3 protein, called by TCRdb with MiXCR from the 5' RACE reads. The data hold approximately 100,000 distinct CDR3 sequences, with roughly 8.3% observed a single time. V was clipped by 4 bases and J by 6 bases; unmatched bases: 10. Germline V gene sequence: CDR1 MGHRA, CDR2 YSYEKL. The CDR3 is 16 residues long. The clonotype was recovered from a male donor with ankylosing spondylitis or in good health (not recorded which). Specimen: blood, either unsorted or a sorted T cell fraction (not recorded which). The rearrangement links TRBV4-1 to TRBJ2-7; 12 bases map to TRBD2. The CDR3 loop is CASSPPRLAGAGEQYF. For the CDR3, the DNA is TGCGCCAGCAGCCCACCGAGACTAGCGGGAGCCGGCGAGCAGTACTTC.